Listed here are 20 T cell receptor beta chains from one sample, sequenced in a study of T cell responses to AZD1222 COVID-19 vaccine. Assay used: immunoSEQ multiplex PCR; TCRdb lists only in-frame clones, some missing. The sample has roughly 190,000 clones, roughly nine tenths seen once; the top ten hold around 3.6%. The material was peripheral blood, obtained 28 days after the second AZD1222 dose. The source is an adult who received the AZD1222 COVID-19 vaccine.

V and J are TRBV28 and TRBJ1-2; perhaps TRBD1 as D (5 bases). The ends were cut back, 3 bases at V and 5 bases at J, with 19 bases in the middle. Germline V gene lookup returns CDR1 MDHEN and CDR2 SYDVKM. This CDR3 is built from 16 residues. The CDR3 sequence: CASSLGVVGTSYGYTF. CDR3 bases: TGTGCCAGCAGTTTGGGGGTCGTTGGGACGTCTTATGGCTACACCTTC.

CDR3 bases: TGTGCCAGCAGTTACGGGGCTTACACTGAAGCTTTCTTT. This sequence encodes CASSYGAYTEAFF. This sequence joins TRBV6-5 and TRBJ1-1, with D tentatively TRBD1 (5 bases). Trimming pared 2 bases from V and 3 bases from J, leaving 7 bases between. CDR3 size: 13 residues. Germline V gene data show CDR1 as MNHEY and CDR2 as SVGAGI.

The V gene is TRBV23-1, the J gene TRBJ2-7, with TRBD1 identical over 10 bases. TRBV23-1 is assigned to the ORF class and has an uncertain function. The CDR3 loop spans 15 amino acids. V trimming: 0 bases; J trimming: 5 bases; junction bases outside the gene matches: 4. The CDR3: CASSQSWTGGNEQYF. The CDR3 DNA sequence: TGCGCCAGCAGTCAATCCTGGACAGGGGGAAACGAGCAGTACTTC.

The genes are TRBV13 and TRBJ1-1, with D unresolved. CDR3 length: 14 amino acids. Per germline, CDR1 PRHDT and CDR2 FYEKMQ (reference sequence). V gave up 4 bases and J gave up 1 base, with 10 bases separating them. CDR3 sequence: CASSSRGRNTEAFF. CDR3 nucleotides: TGTGCCAGCAGCTCCAGAGGGAGGAACACTGAAGCTTTCTTT.

The chain has TRBV7-6 and TRBJ2-7; 7 positions agree with TRBD2. The CDR3 spans 15 residues. The V gene end was trimmed by 6 bases and the J gene end by 6 bases; junction bases not matched to a gene: 14. Germline V gene data show CDR1 as SGHVS and CDR2 as FNYEAQ. The chain's CDR3 is CASSPATGRVAEQYF. The CDR3 DNA follows: TGTGCCAGCAGTCCCGCGACGGGGAGGGTCGCCGAGCAGTACTTC.

V usage is TRBV21-1 and J usage is TRBJ2-5; whether TRBD2, the table's D call, matches the DNA was not checked. TRBV21-1 is recorded as a pseudogene. This CDR3 has 15 residues. CDR3 sequence (DNA): TGTGCCAGCAGCACCCGACTAGCGGGGCAAGAGACCCAGTACTTC. Protein sequence: CASSTRLAGQETQYF.

The rearrangement joins TRBV18 to TRBJ1-3; possibly TRBD1 for D (6 bases). The CDR3 is made up of 14 amino acids. Germline V gives CDR1 KGHSH, CDR2 LQKENI. The V end lost 6 bases, the J end lost 8 bases, and 17 bases lay between the germline ends. CDR3 protein: CASSAGTSRDTIYF. The DNA of the CDR3 is TGTGCCAGCTCTGCCGGGACAAGTAGGGACACCATATATTTT. Filled out from reference TRBV18 and TRBJ1-3, the complete variable domain reads NAGVMQNPRHLVRRRGQEARLRCSPMKGHSHVYWYRQLPEEGLKFMVYLQKENIIDESGMPKERFSAEFPKEGPSILRIQQVVRGDSAAYFCASSAGTSRDTIYFGEGSWLTVV.

V and J are TRBV11-3 and TRBJ1-3; unclear D gene. Germline loops: CDR1 SGHNT, CDR2 YENEEA. The CDR3 covers 13 residues. Trimming took off 8 bases at V and 1 base at J, with 9 bases between the two ends. The CDR3 region has the DNA TGTGCCAGCCTGGTCTCATCTGGAAACACCATATATTTT. Its translation: CASLVSSGNTIYF.

The rearrangement uses TRBV7-9 and TRBJ1-2, with 10 bases aligning to TRBD1. The V gene end was trimmed by 5 bases and the J gene end by 2 bases; junction bases not matched to a gene: 2. Germline CDR1 SEHNR, CDR2 FQNEAQ (reference sequence). There are 14 residues in the CDR3. This chain's CDR3 is CASSPGQGNYGYTF. In DNA form, the CDR3 reads TGTGCCAGCAGCCCGGGACAGGGGAACTATGGCTACACCTTC.

The genes are TRBV4-1 and TRBJ2-1, with 10 bases fitting TRBD2. Trimming at V came to 6 bases and at J to 4 bases, leaving 3 bases not matched to a gene. The V gene's germline CDR1 is MGHRA and CDR2 YSYEKL. The CDR3 totals 14 residues. The CDR3: CASRKLAGYNEQFF. CDR3 nucleotide sequence: TGCGCCAGCAGAAAACTAGCGGGATACAATGAGCAGTTCTTC.

The chain is built from TRBV2 and TRBJ2-1; 8 bases map to TRBD1. The CDR3 totals 14 residues. V shed 4 bases, J shed 5 bases, and the junction held 4 bases outside the gene matches. Germline CDR1 and CDR2: SNHLY and FYNNEI. The DNA of the CDR3 is TGTGCCAGCAGTGGTGGGACAGGAAACAATGAGCAGTTCTTC. Its translation: CASSGGTGNNEQFF.

This chain connects TRBV28 to TRBJ1-6; no clear D. Trimming stripped 6 bases from V and 7 bases from J, with 16 bases between. In germline, CDR1 is MDHEN, CDR2 SYDVKM. The CDR3 runs to 15 residues. The CDR3 coding sequence is TGTGCCAGCAGGACCGAGGACGGACGAAATTCACCCCTCCACTTT. Its protein product is CASRTEDGRNSPLHF.

The rearrangement uses TRBV28 and TRBJ1-4, with D possibly matching TRBD1 (5 bases). Looked up from germline, CDR1 is MDHEN and CDR2 is SYDVKM. V was clipped by 7 bases and J by 7 bases, with 19 bases between them. The CDR3 is made up of 15 amino acids. The CDR3: CASTRNGGLGEKLFF. CDR3 sequence (DNA): TGTGCCAGCACCAGAAATGGGGGTTTGGGTGAAAAACTGTTTTTT. Drawing the rest from reference TRBV28 and TRBJ1-4, the complete variable domain is DVKVTQSSRYLVKRTGEKVFLECVQDMDHENMFWYRQDPGLGLRLIYFSYDVKMKEKGDIPEGYSVSREKKERFSLILESASTNQTSMYLCASTRNGGLGEKLFFGSGTQLSVL.

The rearrangement links TRBV28 to TRBJ2-7; D call uncertain. The CDR3 length is 12 residues. Trimming took 4 bases from V and 3 from J, leaving 7 bases between them. Per the germline V gene, CDR1 is MDHEN and CDR2 is SYDVKM. The CDR3 region is CASSWDSYEQYF. CDR3 bases: TGTGCCAGCAGTTGGGATAGCTACGAGCAGTACTTC.

This sequence joins TRBV28 and TRBJ2-3; D remains ambiguous. This CDR3 is built from 11 residues. Germline CDR1 reads MDHEN; CDR2 reads SYDVKM. Deletions cut 5 bases from V and 2 bases from J, with 2 bases between. The CDR3: CASSVTDTQYF. CDR3 in DNA: TGTGCCAGCAGTGTCACAGATACGCAGTATTTT.

The V gene is TRBV10-3, the J gene TRBJ2-3; D may be TRBD1 (6 bases). The V gene lost 6 bases and the J gene lost 6 bases, with 16 bases spanning the gap. Germline V gives CDR1 ENHRY, CDR2 SYGVKD. The length of the CDR3 is 14 residues. CDR3 sequence reads: CAIRRTVIEDTQYF. In DNA, the CDR3 is TGTGCCATCAGGCGGACAGTAATAGAGGATACGCAGTATTTT.

The chain couples TRBV19 to TRBJ1-2; D ambiguous. This CDR3 has 15 amino acids. V was pared by 3 bases and J by 5 bases, with 16 bases between. Germline values: CDR1 LNHDA, CDR2 SQIVND (reference sequence). CDR3: CASSIVRPAKYGYTF. DNA for the CDR3: TGTGCCAGTAGTATCGTGCGGCCAGCCAAATATGGCTACACCTTC.

The V gene is TRBV30, the J gene TRBJ2-2; unclear D gene. V lost 1 base and J 4 bases, leaving 1 base between the germline ends. Germline V gene sequence: CDR1 GTSNPN, CDR2 SVGIG (reference sequence). CDR3 length: 11 residues. The CDR3 loop is CAWSATGELFF. DNA for the CDR3: TGTGCCTGGAGTGCCACCGGGGAGCTGTTTTTT.

This rearrangement joins TRBV9 to TRBJ2-2; 9 bases are a match to TRBD1. The CDR3 spans 16 residues. CDR1 is SGDLS and CDR2 is YYNGEE in the germline V gene. With 5 bases clipped from V and 7 bases from J, the junction kept 12 bases outside the gene matches. CDR3 sequence: CASRRAGTGNIGELFF. In DNA, the CDR3 is TGTGCCAGCAGGCGGGCCGGGACAGGGAATATCGGGGAGCTGTTTTTT.

The CDR3, as DNA: TGTGCCAGCAGCGGACAGTTGGGGGGGGAGGCTTTCTTT. Protein sequence: CASSGQLGGEAFF. The V call is TRBV3-1 (or the pseudogene TRBV3-2), the J call TRBJ1-1; D might be TRBD1 (6 bases). CDR1 and CDR2 from the germline V gene are LGHDT and YNNKEL (reference sequence). CDR3 length: 13 amino acids. Trimming stripped 5 bases from V and 11 bases from J, with 18 bases between.